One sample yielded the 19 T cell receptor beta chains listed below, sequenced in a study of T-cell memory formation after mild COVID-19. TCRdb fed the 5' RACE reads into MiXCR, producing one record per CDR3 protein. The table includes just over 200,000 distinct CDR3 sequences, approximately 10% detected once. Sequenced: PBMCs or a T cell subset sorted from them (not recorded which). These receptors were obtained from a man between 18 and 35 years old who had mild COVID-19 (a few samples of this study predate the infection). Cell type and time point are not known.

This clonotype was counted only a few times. CDR3 amino acids: CASSLAGRHGETQYF. The CDR3 nucleotides read TGTGCCAGCAGCTTGGCGGGTCGCCATGGGGAGACCCAGTACTTC. The V and J genes are TRBV7-9 and TRBJ2-5; a weak D match, TRBD2 (5 bases). Trimming took 3 bases from V and 5 from J, leaving 16 bases between them. The CDR3 sequence is 15 residues long. In germline, CDR1 is SEHNR, CDR2 FQNEAQ (reference sequence). Full variable domain (missing parts from reference TRBV7-9 and TRBJ2-5): DTGVSQNPRHKITKRGQNVTFRCDPISEHNRLYWYRQTLGQGPEFLTYFQNEAQLEKSRLLSDRFSAERPKGSFSTLEIQRTEQGDSAMYLCASSLAGRHGETQYFGPGTRLLVL.

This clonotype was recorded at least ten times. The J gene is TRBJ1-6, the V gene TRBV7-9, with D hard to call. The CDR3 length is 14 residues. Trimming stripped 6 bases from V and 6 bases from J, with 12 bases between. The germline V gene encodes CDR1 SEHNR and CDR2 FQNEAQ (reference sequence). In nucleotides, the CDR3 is TGTGCCAGCAGTTCGGCCCTCGCTAATTCACCCCTCCACTTT. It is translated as CASSSALANSPLHF.

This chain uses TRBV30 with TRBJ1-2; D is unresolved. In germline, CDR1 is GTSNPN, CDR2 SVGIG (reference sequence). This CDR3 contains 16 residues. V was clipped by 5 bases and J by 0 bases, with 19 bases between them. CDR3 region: CAWEQTESFSNYGYTF. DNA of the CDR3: TGTGCCTGGGAACAGACCGAGTCTTTCTCTAACTATGGCTACACCTTC.

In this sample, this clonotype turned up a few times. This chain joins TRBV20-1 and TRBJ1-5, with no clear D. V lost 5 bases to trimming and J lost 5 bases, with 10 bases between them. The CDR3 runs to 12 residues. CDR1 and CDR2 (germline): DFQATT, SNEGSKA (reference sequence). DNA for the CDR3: TGCAGTGCTGGTCAACGCGATCAGCCCCAGCATTTT. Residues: CSAGQRDQPQHF.

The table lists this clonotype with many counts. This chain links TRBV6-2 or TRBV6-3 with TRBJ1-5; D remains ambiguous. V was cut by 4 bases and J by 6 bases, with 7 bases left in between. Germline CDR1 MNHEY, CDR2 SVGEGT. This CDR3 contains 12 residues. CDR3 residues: CASSSGGQPQHF. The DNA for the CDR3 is TGTGCCAGCAGTTCGGGAGGTCAGCCCCAGCATTTT.

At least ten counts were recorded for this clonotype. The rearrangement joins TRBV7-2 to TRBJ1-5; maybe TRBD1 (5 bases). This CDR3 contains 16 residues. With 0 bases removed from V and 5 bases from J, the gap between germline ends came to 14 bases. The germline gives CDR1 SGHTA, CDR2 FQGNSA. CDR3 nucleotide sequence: TGTGCCAGCAGCTTAGCCGCCTCAGGGCCCCATCAGCCCCAGCATTTT. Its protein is CASSLAASGPHQPQHF.

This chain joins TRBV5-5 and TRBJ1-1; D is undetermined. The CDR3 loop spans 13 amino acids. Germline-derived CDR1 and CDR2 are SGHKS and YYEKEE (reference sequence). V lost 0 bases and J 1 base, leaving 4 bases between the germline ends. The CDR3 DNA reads TGTGCCAGCAGCTTGGAACCGAACACTGAAGCTTTCTTT. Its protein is CASSLEPNTEAFF.

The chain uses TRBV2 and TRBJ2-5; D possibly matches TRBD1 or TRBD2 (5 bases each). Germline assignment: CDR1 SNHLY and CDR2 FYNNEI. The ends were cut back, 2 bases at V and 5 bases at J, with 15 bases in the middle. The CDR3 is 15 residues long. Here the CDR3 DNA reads TGTGCCAGCAGTGAACCCGGGGCGCTGCGGGAGACCCAGTACTTC. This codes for CASSEPGALRETQYF.

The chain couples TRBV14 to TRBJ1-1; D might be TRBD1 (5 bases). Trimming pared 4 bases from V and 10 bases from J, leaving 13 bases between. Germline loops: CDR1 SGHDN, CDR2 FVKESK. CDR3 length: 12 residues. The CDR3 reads CASSRQGGGAFF. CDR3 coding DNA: TGTGCCAGCAGCCGTCAGGGCGGAGGAGCTTTCTTT.

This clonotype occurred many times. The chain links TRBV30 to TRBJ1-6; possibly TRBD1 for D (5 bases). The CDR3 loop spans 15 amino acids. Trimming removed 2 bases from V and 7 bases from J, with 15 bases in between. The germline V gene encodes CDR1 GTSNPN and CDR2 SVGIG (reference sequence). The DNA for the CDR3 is TGTGCCTGGAGTTTTGAATCGTGGGGGAATTCACCCCTCCACTTT. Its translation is CAWSFESWGNSPLHF. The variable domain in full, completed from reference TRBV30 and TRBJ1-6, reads SQTIHQWPATLVQPVGSPLSLECTVEGTSNPNLYWYRQAAGRGLQLLFYSVGIGQISSEVPQNLSASRPQDRQFILSSKKLLLSDSGFYLCAWSFESWGNSPLHFGNGTRLTVT.

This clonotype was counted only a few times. CDR3 DNA: TGTGCCAGCAGCCCCTCGGACAGGGGGAGACAAGAGACCCAGTACTTC. Amino acids: CASSPSDRGRQETQYF. The V and J genes are TRBV7-9 and TRBJ2-5; 10 bases match TRBD1. The ends lost 5 bases at V and 2 bases at J; junction bases unmatched: 8. CDR1 is SEHNR and CDR2 is FQNEAQ in the germline V gene (reference sequence). The CDR3 is made up of 16 amino acids.

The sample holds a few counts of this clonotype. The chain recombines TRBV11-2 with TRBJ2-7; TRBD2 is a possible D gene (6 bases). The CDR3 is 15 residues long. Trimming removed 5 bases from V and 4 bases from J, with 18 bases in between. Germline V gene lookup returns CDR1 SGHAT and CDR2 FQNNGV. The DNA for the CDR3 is TGTGCCAGCAGCACCCTGGCCGGGACTGATTACGAGCAGTACTTC. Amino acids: CASSTLAGTDYEQYF.

The CDR3 sequence is CASSALVWESSYNSPLHF. CDR3 nucleotide sequence: TGCGCCAGCAGTGCCCTGGTTTGGGAGAGCTCCTATAATTCACCCCTCCACTTT. J is TRBJ1-6 and V is TRBV10-2, with D unresolved. With 4 bases removed from V and 0 bases from J, the gap between germline ends came to 16 bases. The germline V gene has CDR1 WSHSY and CDR2 SAAADI. The CDR3 runs 18 residues.

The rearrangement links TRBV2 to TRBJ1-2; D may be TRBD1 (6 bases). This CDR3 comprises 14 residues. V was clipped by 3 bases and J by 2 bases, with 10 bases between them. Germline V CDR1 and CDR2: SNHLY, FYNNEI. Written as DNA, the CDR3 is TGTGCCAGCAGTGACCAGGGGACCAACTATGGCTACACCTTC. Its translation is CASSDQGTNYGYTF.

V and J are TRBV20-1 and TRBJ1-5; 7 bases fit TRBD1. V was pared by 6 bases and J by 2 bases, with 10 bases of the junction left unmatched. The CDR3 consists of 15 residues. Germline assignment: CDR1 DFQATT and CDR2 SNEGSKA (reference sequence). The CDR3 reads CSASLTGYGNQPQHF. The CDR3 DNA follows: TGCAGTGCGAGTTTGACAGGGTATGGCAATCAGCCCCAGCATTTT.

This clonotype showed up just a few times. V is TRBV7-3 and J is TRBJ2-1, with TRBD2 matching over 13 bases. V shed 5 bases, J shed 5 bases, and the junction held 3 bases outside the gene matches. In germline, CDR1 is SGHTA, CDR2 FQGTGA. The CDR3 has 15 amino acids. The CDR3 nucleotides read TGTGCCAGCAGCCAGACTAGCGGGGGGAACAATGAGCAGTTCTTC. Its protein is CASSQTSGGNNEQFF.

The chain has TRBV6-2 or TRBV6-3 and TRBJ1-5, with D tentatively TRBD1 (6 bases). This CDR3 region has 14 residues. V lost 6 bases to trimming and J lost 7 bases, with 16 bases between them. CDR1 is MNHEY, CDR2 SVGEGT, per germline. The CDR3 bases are TGTGCCAGCAGACCCGATGGGGGGCTCCAGCCCCAGCATTTT. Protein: CASRPDGGLQPQHF.

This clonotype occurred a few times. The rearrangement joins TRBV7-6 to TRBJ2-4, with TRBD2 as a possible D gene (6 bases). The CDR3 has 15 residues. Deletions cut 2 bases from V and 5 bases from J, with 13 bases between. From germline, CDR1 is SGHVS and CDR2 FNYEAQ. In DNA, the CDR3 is TGTGCCAGCAGCTTAATCGAGGGAGGAGAAAACATTCAGTACTTC. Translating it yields CASSLIEGGENIQYF.

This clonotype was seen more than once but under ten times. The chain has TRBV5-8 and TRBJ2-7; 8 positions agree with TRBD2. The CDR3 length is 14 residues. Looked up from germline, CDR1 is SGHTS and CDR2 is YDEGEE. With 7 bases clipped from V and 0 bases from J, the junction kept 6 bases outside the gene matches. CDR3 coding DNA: TGTGCCAGCGTCCGGGAGGGGAGCTCCTACGAGCAGTACTTC. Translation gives CASVREGSSYEQYF. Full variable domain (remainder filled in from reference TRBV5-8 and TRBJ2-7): EAGVTQSPTHLIKTRGQQATLRCSPISGHTSVYWYQQALGLGLQFLLWYDEGEERNRGNFPPRFSGRQFPNYSSELNVNALELEDSALYLCASVREGSSYEQYFGPGTRLTVT.